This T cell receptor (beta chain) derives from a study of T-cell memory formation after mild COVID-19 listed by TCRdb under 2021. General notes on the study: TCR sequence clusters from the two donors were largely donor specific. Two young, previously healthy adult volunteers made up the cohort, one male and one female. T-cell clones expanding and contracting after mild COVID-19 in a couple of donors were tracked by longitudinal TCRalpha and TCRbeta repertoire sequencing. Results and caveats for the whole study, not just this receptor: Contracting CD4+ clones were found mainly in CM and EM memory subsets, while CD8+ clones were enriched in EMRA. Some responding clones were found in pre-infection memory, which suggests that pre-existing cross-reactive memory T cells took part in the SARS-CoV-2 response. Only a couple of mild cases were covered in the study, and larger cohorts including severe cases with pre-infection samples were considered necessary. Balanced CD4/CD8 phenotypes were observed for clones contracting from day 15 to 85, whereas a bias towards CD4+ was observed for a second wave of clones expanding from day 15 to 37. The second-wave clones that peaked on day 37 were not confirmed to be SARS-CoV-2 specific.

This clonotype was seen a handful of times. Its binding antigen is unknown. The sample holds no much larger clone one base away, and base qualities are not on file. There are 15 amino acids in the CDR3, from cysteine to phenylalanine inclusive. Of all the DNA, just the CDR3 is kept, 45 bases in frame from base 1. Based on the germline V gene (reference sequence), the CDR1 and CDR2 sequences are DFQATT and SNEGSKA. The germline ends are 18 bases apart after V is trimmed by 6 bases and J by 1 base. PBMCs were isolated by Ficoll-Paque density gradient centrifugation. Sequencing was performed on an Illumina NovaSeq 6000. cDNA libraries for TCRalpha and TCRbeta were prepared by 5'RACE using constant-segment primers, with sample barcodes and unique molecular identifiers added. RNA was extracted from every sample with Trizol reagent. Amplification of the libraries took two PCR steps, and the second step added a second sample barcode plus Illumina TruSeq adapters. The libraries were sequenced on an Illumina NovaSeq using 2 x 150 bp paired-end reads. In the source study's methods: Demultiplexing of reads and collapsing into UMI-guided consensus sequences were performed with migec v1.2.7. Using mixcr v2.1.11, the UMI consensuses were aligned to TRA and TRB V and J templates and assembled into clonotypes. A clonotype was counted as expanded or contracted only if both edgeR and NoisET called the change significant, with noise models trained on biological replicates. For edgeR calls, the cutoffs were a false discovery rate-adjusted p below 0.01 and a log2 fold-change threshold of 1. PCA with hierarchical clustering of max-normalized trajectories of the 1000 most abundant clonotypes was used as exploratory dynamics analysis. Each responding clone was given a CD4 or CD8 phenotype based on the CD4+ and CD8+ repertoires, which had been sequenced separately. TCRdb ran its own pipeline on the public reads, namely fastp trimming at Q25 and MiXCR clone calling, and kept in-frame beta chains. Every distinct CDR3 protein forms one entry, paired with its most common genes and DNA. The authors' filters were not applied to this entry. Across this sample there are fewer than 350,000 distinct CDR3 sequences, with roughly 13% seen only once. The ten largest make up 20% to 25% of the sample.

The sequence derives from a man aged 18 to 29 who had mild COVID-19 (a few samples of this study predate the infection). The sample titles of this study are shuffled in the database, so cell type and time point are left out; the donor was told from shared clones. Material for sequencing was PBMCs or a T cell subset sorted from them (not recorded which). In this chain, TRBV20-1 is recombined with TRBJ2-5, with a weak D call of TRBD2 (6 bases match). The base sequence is TGCAGTGCGCCTAGTGGGGGGACCTTCCAAGAGACCCAGTACTTC. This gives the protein CSAPSGGTFQETQYF.